This note documents a single TCR beta chain sequence. This record comes from a study of shared T cell receptors in the human thymus. The table came from immunoSEQ multiplex PCR; TCRdb's copy has only in-frame clones and leaves some out. The table lists 640,000 or so clones, 87% of them singletons, with under 0.01% in the top ten. Unmatched junction bases numbered 14, after V lost 2 bases and J lost 5 bases. CDR1 and CDR2 (germline): SGDLS, YYNGEE. The CDR3 contains 18 residues. This sample was also put to use in a study of human thymus T cells. According to that study: Among the donors, all were healthy Finnish infants having corrective surgery for congenital heart defects. Thymic samples were excised during corrective heart operations. Both thymic and peripheral blood repertoires showed apparently biased V and J usage. Related studies noted strongly shared thymic repertoires across unrelated people.

This receptor was taken from a boy in the first two years of life with a congenital heart defect. The rearrangement joins TRBV9 to TRBJ2-1, with 9 bases aligning to TRBD2. The specimen sequenced was thymocytes. The CDR3 loop is CASSVKSLAGYHHNEQFF. The CDR3 nucleotides read TGTGCCAGCAGCGTCAAGTCCCTAGCGGGATACCACCACAATGAGCAGTTCTTC.